This T cell receptor beta chain was documented in a study of cytomegalovirus exposure and HLA in healthy donors. Overall study results and limits: An ancestry cluster, one associated with Asian ancestry, reportedly showed fewer N-insertions than the approximately 700-donor mean in a later analysis. A list of approximately 150 TCR beta chains associated with cytomegalovirus was given.

In germline, CDR1 is SGHRS, CDR2 YFSETQ. The CDR3 runs 16 residues. Trimming at V came to 0 bases and at J to 1 base, leaving 6 bases not matched to a gene. About this clone itself: Its target is not known.

PCR amplification relied on 60 Vbeta primers (plus 13 Jbeta primers). Libraries were prepared by immunoSEQ multiplex PCR; TCRdb keeps only in-frame clonotypes and omits some of them. This sample has fewer than 250,000 clones, with about 85% found just once. The chain links TRBV5-1 to TRBJ2-7; 8 positions agree with TRBD1. The TCR comes from a human donor in good health. Material for sequencing was PBMCs. The chain's CDR3 is CASSLGLGQGSYEQYF. DNA for the CDR3: TGCGCCAGCAGCTTGGGCCTCGGACAGGGATCCTACGAGCAGTACTTC.